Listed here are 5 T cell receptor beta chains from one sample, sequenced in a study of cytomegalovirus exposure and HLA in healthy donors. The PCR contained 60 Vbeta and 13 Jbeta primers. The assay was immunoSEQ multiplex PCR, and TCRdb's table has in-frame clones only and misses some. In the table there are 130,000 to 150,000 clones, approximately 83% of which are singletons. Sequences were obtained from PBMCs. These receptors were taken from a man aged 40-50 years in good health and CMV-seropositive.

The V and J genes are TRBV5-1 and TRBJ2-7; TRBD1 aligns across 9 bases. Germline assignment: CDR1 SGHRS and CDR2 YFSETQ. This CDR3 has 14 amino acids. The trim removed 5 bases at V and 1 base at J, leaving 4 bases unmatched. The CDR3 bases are TGCGCCAGCAGTACCGGGACAGGGTCCTACGAGCAGTACTTC. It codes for CASSTGTGSYEQYF.

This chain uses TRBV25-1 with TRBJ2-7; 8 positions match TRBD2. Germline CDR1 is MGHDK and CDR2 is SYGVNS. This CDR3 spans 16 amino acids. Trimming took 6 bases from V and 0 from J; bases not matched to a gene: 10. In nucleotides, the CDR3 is TGTGCCAGCAGCGCCTCCGCGGGGGGACTCTCCTACGAGCAGTACTTC. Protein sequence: CASSASAGGLSYEQYF.

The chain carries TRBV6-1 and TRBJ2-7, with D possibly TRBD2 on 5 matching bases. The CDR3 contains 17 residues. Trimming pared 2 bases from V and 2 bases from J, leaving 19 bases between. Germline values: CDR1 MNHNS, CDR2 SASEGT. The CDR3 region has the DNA TGTGCCAGCAGTGAAAAAGCCGGAGGAGGCCCTCCCTACGAGCAGTACTTC. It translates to CASSEKAGGGPPYEQYF.

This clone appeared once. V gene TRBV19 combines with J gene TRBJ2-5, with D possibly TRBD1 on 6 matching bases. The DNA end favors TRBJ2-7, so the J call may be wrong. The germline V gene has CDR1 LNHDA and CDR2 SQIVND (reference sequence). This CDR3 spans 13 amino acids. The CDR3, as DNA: TGTGCCACCAGGGGCCACAGCTCCTACGAGCAGTACTTC. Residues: CATRGHSSYEQYF.

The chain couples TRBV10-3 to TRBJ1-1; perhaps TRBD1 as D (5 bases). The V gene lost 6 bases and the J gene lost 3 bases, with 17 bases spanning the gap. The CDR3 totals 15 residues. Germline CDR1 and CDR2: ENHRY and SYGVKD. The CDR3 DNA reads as TGTGCCATCAGAGTGAGGAGGGGAGGTGACACTGAAGCTTTCTTT. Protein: CAIRVRRGGDTEAFF.